The T cell receptor (beta chain) under discussion was sequenced for a study of blood T cell repertoires in COVID-19 (dated by TCRdb to the early 2020s). Background for the entire study: The collaborator samples originated in the United States, Italy and Spain and spanned the acute and convalescent phases of COVID-19. The prospective study material was composed of cDNA or gDNA derived from T cells, B-cell-depleted T cells, or PBMCs. The dataset comprised deeply sampled blood TCRbeta repertoires from subjects exposed to, actively infected with, or recovered from COVID-19. The repertoires were made available in a free public database intended to serve as a resource for research on the immune response to SARS-CoV-2. The samples were drawn from two sources: the first 160 participants of the ongoing ImmuneRACE study, and 950 to 1,500 subjects contributed by 6 global collaborators. Nearly every sample came with metadata listing a de-identified subject ID, COVID-19 status, age in years and sex. Where available, HLA class I and class II types were taken from metadata supplied by the sample provider and were not determined by assay-based typing.

A word on this clone: Its target antigen remains unknown. Per-base quality was not reported, and no clone a single base away is much larger than it.

A distance of 8 bases separates the germline ends of V and J, which lose 1 base and 0 bases respectively. The CDR3 numbers 15 residues from cysteine through phenylalanine. The entry retains the CDR3 DNA only, 45 bases that are in frame from base 1. According to the germline V gene, CDR1 reads MGHRA and CDR2 reads YSYEKL. The research as a whole found: The quantity of clinical and demographic metadata differed by source and by participant and was supplied without curation.

TCRbeta CDR3 regions were amplified from genomic DNA by means of the immunoSEQ Assay, a bias-controlled multiplex PCR. Concerning the study's data processing: The number of nucleated cells in each sample was estimated from the amplification of reference gene primers within the assay. To quantify the absolute abundance of each unique TCRbeta CDR3 rearrangement, sequence reads were collapsed and filtered. Productive Simpson clonality was computed per sample as the square root of Simpson's diversity index over productive rearrangements. In its TCRdb copy, this immuneACCESS table keeps in-frame sequences only and misses some clones. Where compared with another copy, unresolved V genes explain less than half of these, and the others have no known cause. V and J calls and clone size follow that table, whereas D and trimming were derived from the DNA. The sample table holds 55,000 to 90,000 clones, of which approximately 90% were seen once. Jointly, the top ten make up 1.1% to 1.5% of the sample.

Each collaborating institution followed its own protocols to collect whole blood in K2EDTA tubes. Collaborator samples were shipped for TCRbeta analysis as frozen whole blood, isolated PBMCs, or DNA extracted from either sample type. The sequence links TRBV4-1 to TRBJ2-3, and perhaps TRBD2 as D gene, on 5 matching bases. The TCR sequence derives from a human donor in a cohort sampled during active COVID-19. Material: peripheral blood. CDR3 reads: CASSQVSGSTDTQYF. The DNA reads TGCGCCAGCAGCCAAGTGAGCGGTAGCACAGATACGCAGTATTTT.